The present TCR beta chain was sequenced within a study of blood T cell repertoires in COVID-19. Germline V gene sequence: CDR1 KGHSH, CDR2 LQKENI. The V gene end was trimmed by 3 bases and the J gene end by 3 bases; junction bases not matched to a gene: 4. CDR3 length equals 15 residues. This clone was seen once. Method: immunoSEQ multiplex PCR; TCRdb's copy keeps in-frame clones and lacks some. The data hold fewer than 95,000 clones, with about 91% observed a single time. The rearrangement joins TRBV18 to TRBJ2-2; 7 nucleotides agree with TRBD1. The sequenced material came from peripheral blood. The sequence derives from a man aged 55 to 69 with acute or convalescent COVID-19. The CDR3: CASSPNRGDTGELFF. The CDR3 nucleotides read TGTGCCAGCTCACCGAACAGGGGAGACACCGGGGAGCTGTTTTTT.